This TCR beta chain was identified in a study of blood T cell repertoires in COVID-19. Study-level information: Acute and convalescent COVID-19 samples came from the United States, Italy and Spain. The analysed material was cDNA or gDNA that came from T cells, B-cell-depleted T cells, or PBMCs.

Per the authors' pipeline: Reference gene primer amplification gave nucleated cell count estimates. Profiling relied on immunoSEQ multiplex PCR, and the TCRdb table lists in-frame clones only, not all of them. The DNA gave D and trimming, while V, J and clone size come from that table. Of about 210,000 clones detected, roughly nine tenths appear once; the ten largest clones hold roughly 0.7%. This CDR3 has 15 residues. CDR1 and CDR2 (germline): MNHEY, SVGAGI. Trimming took off 8 bases at V and 9 bases at J, with 20 bases between the two ends. Sample: peripheral blood. This TCR was recovered from a man aged 35-49 years with acute or convalescent COVID-19. This chain connects TRBV6-5 to TRBJ1-6, with TRBD1 as a possible D gene (5 bases). CDR3 in amino acids: CASSREAGVGSPLHF. The CDR3 DNA reads as TGTGCCAGCTCCAGGGAGGCTGGCGTTGGTTCACCCCTCCACTTT.